The rows below give T cell receptor beta chains drawn from one sample of a study of identical twins. MiXCR was run by TCRdb on the 5' RACE reads, yielding one entry per CDR3 protein. The sample has some 500,000 distinct CDR3 sequences; approximately 15% are singletons. These data were likewise used in another study, on yellow fever vaccine responses in identical twins.

Sequencing was performed on CD4+ T cells sorted from blood. All receptors derive from a woman aged 18-29 years in good health. Both conserved end residues are part of each CDR3. The D gene is left open where the match is weak. Clone size is not always given. Where it is, it says once, few, many or a class for expanded clones.

clone_size	v_call	j_call	d_call	cdr3_aa	cdr3_nt
few	TRBV20-1	TRBJ2-7	.	CSASLALYEQYF	TGCAGTGCTAGTCTAGCCCTTTACGAGCAGTACTTC
.	TRBV12-3/TRBV12-4	TRBJ2-7	TRBD1	CASSTYRDSYEQYF	TGTGCCAGCAGTACGTACCGGGACAGCTACGAGCAGTACTTC
.	TRBV6-1	TRBJ2-1	TRBD2	CASSEAVAGVGYQFF	TGTGCCAGCAGTGAAGCGGTAGCGGGAGTAGGGTACCAGTTCTTC
few	TRBV25-1	TRBJ1-4	.	CASSFSGVVGEKLFF	TGTGCCAGCAGTTTCTCGGGGGTGGTCGGTGAAAAACTGTTTTTT
.	TRBV20-1	TRBJ2-5	.	CSATAGPQETQYF	TGCAGTGCTACCGCCGGGCCTCAAGAGACCCAGTACTTC
.	TRBV30	TRBJ2-5	.	CAWSPWGGQETQYF	TGTGCCTGGAGCCCCTGGGGAGGCCAAGAGACCCAGTACTTC
.	TRBV28	TRBJ1-2	TRBD1	CASSPTGQGYTF	TGTGCCAGCAGCCCGACAGGGCAGGGCTACACCTTC
.	TRBV12-3/TRBV12-4	TRBJ2-1	TRBD2	CASSRPTGTSGNEQFF	TGTGCCAGCAGTAGGCCAACCGGGACTAGCGGCAATGAGCAGTTCTTC
few	TRBV5-1	TRBJ2-1	.	CASSWTGRDNEQFF	TGCGCCAGCAGCTGGACCGGACGGGACAATGAGCAGTTCTTC
few	TRBV4-1	TRBJ2-1	.	CASSQEGLVSSYNEQFF	TGCGCCAGCAGCCAAGAGGGTCTAGTTTCCTCCTACAATGAGCAGTTCTTC
.	TRBV5-5	TRBJ2-7	TRBD1	CASSPAGTGVGEQYF	TGTGCCAGCAGCCCGGCCGGGACAGGGGTGGGGGAGCAGTACTTC
.	TRBV7-9	TRBJ1-6	.	CASSAGPPTPYNSPLHF	TGTGCCAGCAGCGCGGGACCGCCTACCCCCTATAATTCACCCCTCCACTTT
few	TRBV6-5	TRBJ2-1	TRBD2	CASSYAGGDNEQFF	TGTGCCAGCAGTTACGCGGGGGGGGACAATGAGCAGTTCTTC
few	TRBV7-2	TRBJ1-2	TRBD1	CASSLDRGRDYGYTF	TGTGCCAGCAGCCTTGACAGGGGGCGGGACTATGGCTACACCTTC
many	TRBV12-3/TRBV12-4	TRBJ2-1	.	CASSLRQGITAEQFF	TGTGCCAGCAGTTTACGTCAGGGGATTACTGCTGAGCAGTTCTTC
.	TRBV27	TRBJ2-1	.	CASSFQGRDEQFF	TGTGCCAGCAGTTTCCAGGGGAGGGATGAGCAGTTCTTC
many	TRBV21-1	TRBJ2-5	.	CASSKETQYF	TGTGCCAGCAGCAAAGAGACCCAGTACTTC
.	TRBV9	TRBJ2-4	.	CASSVGSAGAKNIQYF	TGTGCCAGCAGCGTAGGAAGCGCAGGAGCCAAAAACATTCAGTACTTC
.	TRBV6-1	TRBJ2-1	TRBD2	CASSEEGDSGVAFYNEQFF	TGTGCCAGCAGTGAAGAGGGGGATAGCGGGGTAGCGTTCTACAATGAGCAGTTCTTC
.	TRBV6-2/TRBV6-3	TRBJ1-5	.	CASRKEAGSFDQPQHF	TGTGCCAGCAGGAAGGAGGCAGGGTCGTTCGATCAGCCCCAGCATTTT
.	TRBV24-1	TRBJ2-1	TRBD1	CATSDFGQGTNNEQFF	TGTGCCACCAGTGATTTTGGACAGGGTACCAACAATGAGCAGTTCTTC
.	TRBV7-9	TRBJ2-3	TRBD2	CASSLGGRSDTQYF	TGTGCCAGCAGCTTAGGCGGGAGGTCAGATACGCAGTATTTT